This record looks at one T cell receptor (beta chain) sequence and its context. These data originate in a study of shared clonotypes between healthy human individuals. As for the study in general: Ranging from 18 to 49 in age, donors were two women and a few men.

The CDR3 is made up of 13 amino acids. Germline V gene lookup returns CDR1 SNHLY and CDR2 FYNNEI. V dropped 5 bases and J dropped 1 base, with 8 bases sitting between them. Some clones are missing from TCRdb's copy, which holds only in-frame ones; the method was immunoSEQ multiplex PCR. Of a few million clones detected, about nine tenths appear once; the ten largest clones hold around 0.38%. The chain uses TRBV2 and TRBJ1-1; no firm D call. This clonotype was obtained from a man between 18 and 35 years old in good health. Some clones in this sample may be carry-over from other donors' samples. The source material was naive CD4+ T cells from PBMCs. Subset: CD45RA+ positively selected. CDR3 sequence: CASSPERNTEAFF. In DNA form, the CDR3 reads TGTGCCAGCAGTCCGGAGAGGAACACTGAAGCTTTCTTT.